This T cell receptor beta chain was profiled in a study of blood T cell repertoires in COVID-19. Study-wide context: Samples representing acute and convalescent COVID-19 were sourced from the United States, Italy and Spain. Sample material is recorded as cDNA or gDNA derived from T cells, B-cell-depleted T cells, or PBMCs.

Original handling: Amplification of reference gene primers provided the estimated nucleated cell counts. This table comes from immunoSEQ multiplex PCR, and its TCRdb copy is limited to in-frame clones, with some not included. V and J calls and clone size follow that table, whereas D and trimming were derived from the DNA. The sample lists some 110,000 clones, about 90% occurring once. Trimming removed 2 bases from V and 3 bases from J, with 13 bases in between. CDR1 and CDR2 from the germline V gene are LGHDT and YNNKEL (reference sequence). The CDR3 covers 16 residues. The chain couples TRBV3-1 (or the pseudogene TRBV3-2) to TRBJ1-4; tentative D call: TRBD1 (6 bases). The specimen was peripheral blood. This receptor was obtained from a man aged 45 to 65 with acute or convalescent COVID-19. The DNA for the CDR3 is TGTGCCAGCAGCCAAAGGGGGGGCGGTTCTAATGAAAAACTGTTTTTT. This codes for CASSQRGGGSNEKLFF.